Each of the 28 T cell receptor beta chains below was sequenced from the same sample in a study of memory CD4+ T cells and cytomegalovirus serostatus. The assay was immunoSEQ multiplex PCR, and TCRdb's table has in-frame clones only and misses some. Among approximately 46,000 clones listed, around four fifths were seen once. Single viable CD3+CD4+CD8-CD45RO+ cells were sorted as the memory CD4+ T cells. The sequenced sample was memory CD4+ T cells from blood. These receptors originate from an adult in good health and CMV-seronegative.

This clone was counted a few times. The gene calls are TRBV18 and TRBJ1-3; no firm D call. The CDR3 is 15 amino acids. V was trimmed by 2 bases and J by 0 bases, leaving 8 bases between them. The V gene's germline CDR1 is KGHSH and CDR2 LQKENI. DNA for the CDR3: TGTGCCAGCTCACCATCGGTGGGCTCTGGAAACACCATATATTTT. Its translation: CASSPSVGSGNTIYF. The variable domain in full, completed from reference TRBV18 and TRBJ1-3, reads NAGVMQNPRHLVRRRGQEARLRCSPMKGHSHVYWYRQLPEEGLKFMVYLQKENIIDESGMPKERFSAEFPKEGPSILRIQQVVRGDSAAYFCASSPSVGSGNTIYFGEGSWLTVV.

The chain is built from TRBV30 and TRBJ1-6, with D maybe TRBD1 (5 bases). This CDR3 spans 14 amino acids. Germline CDR1 reads GTSNPN; CDR2 reads SVGIG (reference sequence). Deletions cut 1 base from V and 5 bases from J, with 9 bases between. The CDR3 sequence is CAWSGQTDNSPLHF. CDR3 nucleotide sequence: TGTGCCTGGAGTGGACAGACAGATAATTCACCCCTCCACTTT.

The J gene is TRBJ1-5, the V gene TRBV2; 7 bases line up with TRBD1. The CDR3 consists of 16 residues. Trimming removed 4 bases from V and 2 bases from J; junction bases left unmatched: 8. Germline values: CDR1 SNHLY, CDR2 FYNNEI. CDR3 region: CASSGDSPLGNQPQHF. The DNA of the CDR3 is TGTGCCAGCAGTGGGGACAGCCCCCTTGGCAATCAGCCCCAGCATTTT. The full variable domain, completed using reference TRBV2 and TRBJ1-5, is EPEVTQTPSHQVTQMGQEVILRCVPISNHLYFYWYRQILGQKVEFLVSFYNNEISEKSEIFDDQFSVERPDGSNFTLKIRSTKLEDSAMYFCASSGDSPLGNQPQHFGDGTRLSIL.

This clone appeared a few times. The genes are TRBV7-2 and TRBJ2-3; no clear D. CDR1 SGHTA and CDR2 FQGNSA come from the germline V gene. V dropped 2 bases and J dropped 0 bases, with 6 bases sitting between them. CDR3 length: 14 amino acids. The DNA for the CDR3 is TGTGCCAGCAGCTTAACTCGGAGCACAGATACGCAGTATTTT. Translation: CASSLTRSTDTQYF. Full variable domain (rest looked up from reference TRBV7-2 and TRBJ2-3): GAGVSQSPSNKVTEKGKDVELRCDPISGHTALYWYRQSLGQGLEFLIYFQGNSAPDKSGLPSDRFSAERTGGSVSTLTIQRTQQEDSAVYLCASSLTRSTDTQYFGPGTRLTVL.

In its sample, this clone was seen once. The rearrangement uses TRBV4-3 and TRBJ1-2, with a weak D call TRBD1 (5 bases). Trimming took 0 bases from V and 4 from J, leaving 15 bases between them. Germline V gene sequence: CDR1 LGHNA, CDR2 YSLEER. The CDR3 consists of 16 residues. This CDR3 is CASSQESARGLYGYTF. For the CDR3, the DNA is TGCGCCAGCAGCCAAGAATCTGCCCGGGGACTCTATGGCTACACCTTC.

CDR3 in DNA: TGCGCCAGCAGCTTGGATATGAACACTGAAGCTTTCTTT. Its translation: CASSLDMNTEAFF. The chain has TRBV5-1 and TRBJ1-1; D remains ambiguous. The V gene's germline CDR1 is SGHRS and CDR2 YFSETQ. The V gene lost 0 bases and the J gene lost 0 bases, with 3 bases spanning the gap. The CDR3 has 13 amino acids. The full variable domain, with the rest looked up from reference TRBV5-1 and TRBJ1-1, is KAGVTQTPRYLIKTRGQQVTLSCSPISGHRSVSWYQQTPGQGLQFLFEYFSETQRNKGNFPGRFSGRQFSNSRSEMNVSTLELGDSALYLCASSLDMNTEAFFGQGTRLTVV.

The chain employs TRBV6-1 and TRBJ1-5; D perhaps matches TRBD1 (5 bases). With 6 bases removed from V and 4 bases from J, the gap between germline ends came to 16 bases. The length of the CDR3 is 15 residues. Germline CDR1 is MNHNS and CDR2 is SASEGT. The CDR3 nucleotides are TGTGCCAGCAGGGTATCCGACAGTTTGAATCAGCCCCAGCATTTT. Amino acids: CASRVSDSLNQPQHF.

The V gene is TRBV18, the J gene TRBJ1-1; TRBD1 is a possible D gene (6 bases). The CDR3 runs 13 residues. Germline V gene sequence: CDR1 KGHSH, CDR2 LQKENI. V was clipped by 3 bases and J by 5 bases, with 10 bases between them. The CDR3 coding sequence is TGTGCCAGCTCACCTAGGGGGGGAACTGAAGCTTTCTTT. Translated, it gives CASSPRGGTEAFF. The whole variable domain, remainder taken from reference TRBV18 and TRBJ1-1, is NAGVMQNPRHLVRRRGQEARLRCSPMKGHSHVYWYRQLPEEGLKFMVYLQKENIIDESGMPKERFSAEFPKEGPSILRIQQVVRGDSAAYFCASSPRGGTEAFFGQGTRLTVV.

The chain is built from TRBV7-9 and TRBJ2-7, with D perhaps matching TRBD1 or TRBD2 (5 bases each). The CDR3 is 15 residues long. V dropped 1 base and J dropped 2 bases, with 12 bases sitting between them. The germline CDR1 and CDR2 sequences are SEHNR and FQNEAQ (reference sequence). Here the CDR3 reads CASSLGAWGTYEQYF. CDR3 in DNA: TGTGCCAGCAGCTTAGGGGCGTGGGGGACCTACGAGCAGTACTTC.

The CDR3 region has the DNA TGTGCCAGCAGCTTAGCAGGGAGTGGTAACACCGGGGAGCTGTTTTTT. This gives the protein CASSLAGSGNTGELFF. This chain connects TRBV11-3 to TRBJ2-2; the D call may be TRBD1 or TRBD2 (5 bases each). The V end was cut by 1 base, the J end by 2 bases, with 11 bases between. CDR3 length equals 16 residues. Germline loops: CDR1 SGHNT, CDR2 YENEEA.

The rearrangement links TRBV6-5 to TRBJ1-1; the D gene is possibly TRBD1 (6 bases). V was pared by 2 bases and J by 1 base, with 8 bases between. Looked up from germline, CDR1 is MNHEY and CDR2 is SVGAGI. This CDR3 contains 14 residues. CDR3 in amino acids: CASSYRGQNTEAFF. CDR3 coding DNA: TGTGCCAGCAGTTACAGGGGACAGAACACTGAAGCTTTCTTT.

The rearrangement links TRBV2 to TRBJ2-3, with TRBD2 matching 10 bases. Looked up from germline, CDR1 is SNHLY and CDR2 is FYNNEI. With 9 bases clipped from V and 1 base from J, the junction kept 10 bases outside the gene matches. This CDR3 comprises 16 residues. The CDR3 reads CASTRKRGGRTDTQYF. CDR3 DNA sequence: TGTGCCAGTACTCGGAAGCGGGGGGGTCGCACAGATACGCAGTATTTT.

The V gene is TRBV23-1, the J gene TRBJ2-5; TRBD2 aligns across 7 bases. TRBV23-1 falls under the ORF class, with uncertain function. J gave up 1 base and V 1 base, and 6 bases lay outside the gene matches. The CDR3 contains 16 residues. CDR3 in DNA: TGCGCCAGCAGTCAATTGGGGAGGGTTGGCCAAGAGACCCAGTACTTC. This encodes CASSQLGRVGQETQYF.

The rearrangement links TRBV18 to TRBJ1-5, with D possibly matching TRBD1 (6 bases). The V end was cut by 3 bases, the J end by 3 bases, with 15 bases between. CDR1 KGHSH and CDR2 LQKENI come from the germline V gene. This CDR3 contains 16 residues. The CDR3: CASSPRQAGVNQPQHF. The CDR3 bases are TGTGCCAGCTCACCTAGACAGGCCGGGGTCAATCAGCCCCAGCATTTT.

The V call is TRBV6-1, the J call TRBJ2-3; D gene uncertain. Germline V gives CDR1 MNHNS, CDR2 SASEGT. V was pared by 4 bases and J by 2 bases, with 13 bases between. The CDR3 covers 15 residues. CDR3 nucleotide sequence: TGTGCCAGCAGTGGTATGGGCCTTAACACAGATACGCAGTATTTT. Encoded protein: CASSGMGLNTDTQYF.

A single count supports this clone. The V gene is TRBV9, the J gene TRBJ2-3, with a tentative D call TRBD1 (5 bases). Germline-derived CDR1 and CDR2 are SGDLS and YYNGEE. There are 12 residues in the CDR3. Trimming cost V 4 bases and J 6 bases, with 9 bases left between them. The CDR3, as DNA: TGTGCCAGCAGCCAGGCAGGGGATACGCAGTATTTT. It specifies CASSQAGDTQYF.

This chain connects TRBV5-1 to TRBJ1-1; D is unresolved. Between the trimmed V and J ends, which lost 4 bases and 6 bases, there was a span of 19 bases. The CDR3 contains 15 residues. Germline loops: CDR1 SGHRS, CDR2 YFSETQ. The CDR3 spells CASSLGFSSAAEAFF. The CDR3 DNA reads TGCGCCAGCAGCCTCGGGTTTTCGTCCGCCGCTGAAGCTTTCTTT.

The V gene is TRBV18, the J gene TRBJ1-1, with 8 bases matching TRBD1. This CDR3 region has 16 residues. V dropped 0 bases and J dropped 5; count of bases not matched to a gene: 8. Germline CDR1 is KGHSH and CDR2 is LQKENI. DNA of the CDR3: TGTGCCAGCTCACCACCGCCCCGAGACAGGGGAACTGAAGCTTTCTTT. Its translation: CASSPPPRDRGTEAFF.

The chain combines TRBV5-4 with TRBJ2-6; 7 nucleotides agree with TRBD1. Germline trimming cut 10 bases from V and 0 bases from J; bases unmatched to any gene: 7. This CDR3 region has 15 residues. From germline, CDR1 is SGHNT and CDR2 YYREEE (reference sequence). The DNA for the CDR3 is TGTGCCTACCGGGACAGTGACTCTGGGGCCAACGTCCTGACTTTC. Amino acids: CAYRDSDSGANVLTF.

The V and J genes are TRBV14 and TRBJ1-1, with no clear D. Trimming removed 5 bases at V and 0 bases at J, with 10 bases between. This CDR3 spans 14 amino acids. CDR1 SGHDN and CDR2 FVKESK come from the germline V gene. This CDR3 is CASSLQRMNTEAFF. The CDR3 region has the DNA TGTGCCAGCAGCTTACAACGCATGAACACTGAAGCTTTCTTT.

CDR3 protein: CAWSVGVGSGNTIYF. The CDR3 DNA is TGTGCCTGGAGTGTCGGGGTCGGCTCTGGAAACACCATATATTTT. The chain employs TRBV30 and TRBJ1-3; D remains ambiguous. The CDR3 extends over 15 amino acids. Germline loops: CDR1 GTSNPN, CDR2 SVGIG (reference sequence). The V end was cut by 0 bases, the J end by 0 bases, with 9 bases between.

The V call is TRBV5-4, the J call TRBJ2-5, with 12 nucleotides matching TRBD2. The CDR3 spans 16 residues. Germline CDR1 reads SGHNT; CDR2 reads YYREEE (reference sequence). The junction had 6 bases not matched to a gene; V was cut back by 4 bases and J by 2 bases. The CDR3 here is CASSLGLAGLQETQYF. CDR3 coding DNA: TGTGCCAGCAGCCTAGGACTAGCGGGGCTTCAAGAGACCCAGTACTTC.

This rearrangement joins TRBV7-6 to TRBJ1-1; D unclear. The CDR3 is made up of 15 amino acids. Germline assignment: CDR1 SGHVS and CDR2 FNYEAQ. Trimming stripped 1 base from V and 0 bases from J, with 9 bases between. The CDR3 loop is CASSLEATLNTEAFF. The CDR3 nucleotides are TGTGCCAGCAGCTTAGAGGCGACTTTGAACACTGAAGCTTTCTTT.

The chain links TRBV5-4 to TRBJ2-3; 14 bases match TRBD2. Germline V gene lookup returns CDR1 SGHNT and CDR2 YYREEE (reference sequence). V lost 4 bases to trimming and J lost 4 bases; unmatched junction nucleotides: 2. The CDR3 spans 15 residues. CDR3 sequence (DNA): TGTGCCAGCAGCCCGGGACTAGCGGGGGCAGATACGCAGTATTTT. Protein product: CASSPGLAGADTQYF.

This chain links TRBV30 with TRBJ2-7; TRBD1 is a possible D gene (6 bases). The V end lost 5 bases, the J end lost 4 bases, and 9 bases lay between the germline ends. The CDR3 is 11 amino acids. Looked up from germline, CDR1 is GTSNPN and CDR2 is SVGIG (reference sequence). CDR3 amino acids: CAWGGTYEQYF. Here the CDR3 DNA reads TGTGCCTGGGGGGGCACTTACGAGCAGTACTTC.

The V gene is TRBV7-2, the J gene TRBJ1-5; D ambiguous. Deletions cut 4 bases from V and 6 bases from J, with 10 bases between. This CDR3 has 13 residues. The germline V gene encodes CDR1 SGHTA and CDR2 FQGNSA. The CDR3 protein is CASSSSWGQPQHF. The CDR3 region has the DNA TGTGCCAGCAGCTCTAGTTGGGGTCAGCCCCAGCATTTT.

The table lists this clone with a count of one. The chain uses TRBV27 and TRBJ1-2; 7 bases agree with TRBD1. The J segment lost 4 bases and the V segment lost 3 bases, leaving 14 bases of the junction unmatched. CDR1 is MNHEY, CDR2 SMNVEV, per germline (reference sequence). The CDR3 length is 17 residues. The CDR3 DNA reads as TGTGCCAGCAGTTTTGAGTCCTCCGTGACAGGGATCTATGGCTACACCTTC. This gives the protein CASSFESSVTGIYGYTF.

The rearrangement links TRBV7-2 to TRBJ1-2; TRBD1 is a possible D gene (5 bases). Germline V lookup: CDR1 SGHTA, CDR2 FQGNSA. The CDR3 covers 18 residues. V was shortened by 0 bases and J by 5 bases, with 22 bases between the two germline ends. CDR3 residues: CASSLAHLVGQGWYGYTF. DNA for the CDR3: TGTGCCAGCAGCTTAGCACACCTAGTAGGGCAGGGATGGTATGGCTACACCTTC.